This TCR beta chain was observed in a study of T-cell reconstitution after alpha-beta-depleted transplantation in children. V gave up 4 bases and J gave up 4 bases, with 9 bases separating them. Germline CDR1 SNHLY, CDR2 FYNNEI. The CDR3 loop spans 13 amino acids. TCRbeta library preparation incorporated unique molecular identifiers. TCRdb reanalysed the PCR reads using MiXCR and keeps one entry per CDR3 protein. The data hold under 450,000 distinct CDR3 sequences, with around 15% observed a single time. The receptor comes from a boy in the first two years of life who had a stem cell transplant for Wiskott-Aldrich syndrome, so the T cells may come from the graft donor. Source: PBMCs, mostly from graft donor cells, taken 360 days after TCRalphabeta/CD19-depleted stem cell transplant. This rearrangement joins TRBV2 to TRBJ2-3; possible D gene TRBD1, 5 bases. In DNA form, the CDR3 reads TGTGCCAGCAGTGTGGGGCCCCCAGATACGCAGTATTTT. It encodes CASSVGPPDTQYF.